This T cell receptor beta chain was obtained from a study of T and B cells in COVID-19 patients. Study-level background: The recovered patients had mostly mild to moderate COVID-19 with outpatient management. Active-infection patients were older, median roughly 62 years, than recovered patients, median about 36 years.

This clonotype is deemed medium-sized (0.01 to 0.1%). The antigen remains unidentified. The CDR3 covers 13 residues. The V and J ends lost 4 bases and 0 bases respectively, with 10 bases between them. CDR1 and CDR2 (germline): SQVTM, ANQGSEA. TRB was amplified from about 240-490 ng of blood genomic DNA. BIOMED2 TRB-A/B primer pools were used in multiplex TRB PCR. TCRdb reanalysed the multiplex PCR reads using MiXCR and keeps one entry per CDR3 protein. This sample yields roughly 27,000 distinct CDR3 sequences, of which around a third are seen a single time; 1.7% belongs to the top ten. The study, taken as a whole, reports: In COVID-19 patients, T cell receptor beta variable and joining gene use was reportedly strongly skewed.

Sequencing was carried out using blood. The receptor was isolated from a human donor who had recovered from COVID-19. The chain is built from TRBV29-1 and TRBJ2-7; maybe TRBD1 (6 bases). CDR3 in DNA: TGCAGCGTTGGACAGGAAGCCTCCTACGAGCAGTACTTC. This translates into CSVGQEASYEQYF.